The 30 T cell receptor beta chains below come from one sample, sequenced in a study of read filtering for tumor transcriptome and immune sequencing (dated by TCRdb to the early 2020s). Sequencing took place on an Illumina HiSeq 4000. The Immunoverse kit was used to build TCR libraries from about 430 ng RNA, with molecular barcoded adaptors covering alpha/delta and beta/gamma chains. Using fastp trimming at Q25 and MiXCR clonotype assembly, TCRdb reanalyzed the public sequencing data and kept in-frame beta chains. Identical CDR3 protein sequences are pooled into one entry, listed with their most common genes and DNA. This sample holds over 55,000 distinct CDR3 sequences; approximately 15% were observed only once. The ten largest account for approximately 47% of the sample. Source material: a population of CD138-negative cells sorted from bone marrow. In light of the paper, this sample's cell subset or site label describes: bone marrow mononuclear cells depleted of CD138+ plasma/myeloma cells by negative magnetic selection. The receptor source for this set is a donor at least 40 years old with multiple myeloma.

This clonotype was recorded many times. The chain employs TRBV28 and TRBJ1-1, with D unresolved. CDR3 length: 15 amino acids. With 1 base removed from V and 1 base from J, the gap between germline ends came to 10 bases. The germline V gene has CDR1 MDHEN and CDR2 SYDVKM. The chain's CDR3 is CASSLSYQRNTEAFF. CDR3 bases: TGTGCCAGCAGTTTATCTTACCAGAGGAACACTGAAGCTTTCTTT.

To note about this clonotype: Its ends do not fully match the called genes, so a read error is possible. V is TRBV20-1 and J is TRBJ2-1; tentative D call: TRBD1 (6 bases). This CDR3 region has 14 residues. Germline CDR1 DFQATT, CDR2 SNEGSKA (reference sequence). The CDR3 DNA reads as TGCAGTGCCAGAGATGGGGGCGGATCCAATGAGCAGCTCTTC. It specifies CSARDGGGSNEQLF.

This clonotype occurred many times. The chain couples TRBV10-3 to TRBJ1-5; weak D call: TRBD1 (6 bases). The germline V gene encodes CDR1 ENHRY and CDR2 SYGVKD. Trimming removed 2 bases at V and 10 bases at J, with 15 bases between. The CDR3 covers 14 residues. The CDR3 sequence: CAISEGATGFPQHF. DNA for the CDR3: TGTGCCATCAGTGAGGGTGCCACAGGGTTCCCCCAGCATTTT.

This clonotype was recorded a few times. CDR3 DNA: TGTGCCAGCAGCTTAGATGGGGCCCCGGGCTCCTACGAGCAGTACTTC. Translation gives CASSLDGAPGSYEQYF. V and J are TRBV11-2 and TRBJ2-7, with D possibly matching TRBD1 (5 bases). CDR3 length equals 16 residues. Trimming took off 0 bases at V and 0 bases at J, with 12 bases between the two ends. Germline V lookup: CDR1 SGHAT, CDR2 FQNNGV.

This clonotype was seen repeatedly, ten times or more. The chain uses TRBV20-1 and TRBJ1-4; maybe TRBD1 (6 bases). CDR1 is DFQATT and CDR2 is SNEGSKA in the germline V gene (reference sequence). The CDR3 length is 15 residues. The V end was cut by 5 bases, the J end by 4 bases, with 17 bases between. In nucleotides, the CDR3 is TGCAGTGCTTCCCGGAAGGGACACGGTAATGAAAAACTGTTTTTT. Residues: CSASRKGHGNEKLFF.

There are many counts of this clonotype. V and J are TRBV14 and TRBJ2-5, with TRBD1 as a possible D gene (5 bases). This CDR3 spans 15 amino acids. Germline V gene sequence: CDR1 SGHDN, CDR2 FVKESK. Trimming left V 1 base short and J 7 bases short, with 16 bases between. The CDR3 protein is CASSQGLPGRGTQYF. The CDR3 DNA is TGTGCCAGCAGCCAAGGATTGCCAGGGCGAGGGACCCAGTACTTC.

This clonotype was counted many times. The rearrangement uses TRBV27 and TRBJ2-6; 8 bases align to TRBD2. Germline assignment: CDR1 MNHEY and CDR2 SMNVEV (reference sequence). J lost 4 bases, V lost 4 bases, and 9 bases had no gene match. The CDR3 extends over 17 amino acids. CDR3 bases: TGTGCCAGCAGTTCGAGACGGGAGGGTAGCGGGGCCAACGTCCTGACTTTC. Protein product: CASSSRREGSGANVLTF.

This chain uses TRBV20-1 with TRBJ1-3, with D tentatively TRBD1 (5 bases). CDR1 and CDR2 from the germline V gene are DFQATT and SNEGSKA (reference sequence). Trimming stripped 5 bases from V and 0 bases from J, with 17 bases between. The CDR3 spans 16 residues. CDR3 nucleotides: TGCAGTGCTGAGCCCCGGTCGGGGGGCTCTGGAAACACCATATATTTT. It translates to CSAEPRSGGSGNTIYF.

The genes are TRBV29-1 and TRBJ1-5, with D perhaps matching TRBD1 (5 bases). The germline CDR1 and CDR2 sequences are SQVTM and ANQGSEA. V lost 1 base and J lost 2, with 21 bases in between. The CDR3 covers 18 residues. The CDR3: CSVEVWRDRGIGNQPQHF. The CDR3, as DNA: TGCAGCGTTGAAGTTTGGAGAGACAGAGGAATTGGCAATCAGCCCCAGCATTTT.

This clonotype was observed a single time. A much larger clone lies one base from this, so it may be a read error. CDR3 sequence (DNA): TGTGCCAGCAGTTTGGGACTAGCGGCCTCCTACGAGCAGTACTTC. Protein: CASSLGLAASYEQYF. The V call is TRBV5-6, the J call TRBJ2-7; 11 bases are a match to TRBD2. The CDR3 totals 15 residues. The V gene's germline CDR1 is SGHDT and CDR2 YYEEEE. Combining the CDR3 with reference TRBV5-6 and TRBJ2-7 gives the whole variable domain DAGVTQSPTHLIKTRGQQVTLRCSPKSGHDTVSWYQQALGQGPQFIFQYYEEEERQRGNFPDRFSGHQFPNYSSELNVNALLLGDSALYLCASSLGLAASYEQYFGPGTRLTVT.

This chain joins TRBV24-1 and TRBJ2-3, with 9 bases aligning to TRBD1. This CDR3 comprises 15 residues. Germline values: CDR1 KGHDR, CDR2 SFDVKD. The junction had 5 bases not matched to a gene; V was cut back by 8 bases and J by 0 bases. The CDR3 region is CATTEGQGSTDTQYF. CDR3 coding DNA: TGTGCCACCACCGAGGGACAGGGTAGCACAGATACGCAGTATTTT.

This clonotype appeared many times. The chain couples TRBV24-1 to TRBJ2-3; unclear D gene. The CDR3 runs to 14 residues. The germline V gene encodes CDR1 KGHDR and CDR2 SFDVKD. Trimming stripped 5 bases from V and 2 bases from J, with 10 bases between. For the CDR3, the DNA is TGTGCCACCAGTGGGCGTGGGGACACAGATACGCAGTATTTT. Its protein is CATSGRGDTDTQYF.

This clonotype was seen at least ten times. This chain uses TRBV28 with TRBJ1-1; D unclear. CDR3 size: 13 residues. Trimming removed 5 bases from V and 4 bases from J, with 11 bases in between. Germline CDR1 is MDHEN and CDR2 is SYDVKM. CDR3 protein: CASSPTLPTEAFF. The CDR3 region has the DNA TGTGCCAGCAGTCCAACACTCCCCACTGAAGCTTTCTTT.

For this clonotype: A read error may account for a junction end that differs from germline. The rearrangement joins TRBV7-3 to TRBJ2-1; no firm D call. Germline CDR1 reads SGHTA; CDR2 reads FQGTGA. This CDR3 spans 13 amino acids. The CDR3 here is CVSSHPTIYEQFF. In DNA form, the CDR3 reads TGTGTCAGCAGCCACCCGACGATCTATGAGCAGTTCTTC.

This clonotype appeared a few times. A clone one base away is much larger, so this may be a read error. No conserved phenylalanine or tryptophan is present at the end of the CDR3, so a read error is the likely explanation. This rearrangement joins TRBV10-3 to TRBJ1-2, with D perhaps TRBD1 (5 bases). Trimming removed 4 bases at V and 4 bases at J, with 7 bases between. Germline loops: CDR1 ENHRY, CDR2 SYGVKD. This CDR3 is built from 12 residues. The CDR3 nucleotides read TGTGCCATCAGTGCCCAGGGCTATGGCTACACCTCC. Encoded protein: CAISAQGYGYTS.

This chain uses TRBV14 with TRBJ2-5; the match to TRBD2 covers 7 bases. The CDR3 consists of 15 residues. Germline V gene data show CDR1 as SGHDN and CDR2 as FVKESK. Germline trimming cut 2 bases from V and 4 bases from J; bases unmatched to any gene: 7. This CDR3 is CASSQYIGGRETQYF. The CDR3 region has the DNA TGTGCCAGCAGCCAATATATTGGCGGGAGAGAGACCCAGTACTTC.

This clonotype was observed many times. The chain joins TRBV11-2 to TRBJ1-1, with 7 bases that match TRBD1. The CDR3 sequence is 12 residues long. From germline, CDR1 is SGHAT and CDR2 FQNNGV. The junction had 4 bases not matched to a gene; V was cut back by 5 bases and J by 7 bases. CDR3 in DNA: TGTGCCAGCAGCCAGACAGGGCTTGAAGCTTTCTTT. This translates into CASSQTGLEAFF.

This clonotype was counted many times. J is TRBJ2-7 and V is TRBV3-1, with D perhaps TRBD1 or TRBD2 (5 bases each). The CDR3 is 16 residues long. V was trimmed by 0 bases and J by 1 base, leaving 13 bases between them. Germline V gene data show CDR1 as LGHDT and CDR2 as YNNKEL (reference sequence). CDR3 in amino acids: CASSQELGPRSYEQYF. The CDR3 coding sequence is TGTGCCAGCAGCCAAGAATTGGGACCCAGATCCTACGAGCAGTACTTC.

This clonotype has ten or more counts. V is TRBV7-2 and J is TRBJ1-5, with no clear D. This CDR3 comprises 15 residues. The V gene's germline CDR1 is SGHTA and CDR2 FQGNSA. The germline V and J ends were trimmed by 2 bases and 3 bases, with 11 bases remaining between them. The DNA of the CDR3 is TGTGCCAGCAGCTTACGAGTGGGATACAATCAGCCCCAGCATTTT. Protein sequence: CASSLRVGYNQPQHF.

This clonotype was picked up many times. The rearrangement joins TRBV11-2 to TRBJ2-1; 7 positions agree with TRBD2. This CDR3 is 17 amino acids long. Germline values: CDR1 SGHAT, CDR2 FQNNGV. V was clipped by 1 base and J by 7 bases; unmatched bases: 13. The CDR3 region is CASSLGPLGLPPNEQFF. The CDR3 DNA is TGTGCCAGCAGCTTAGGGCCCCTGGGACTACCGCCGAATGAGCAGTTCTTC.

This clonotype was seen ten or more times. The chain recombines TRBV7-2 with TRBJ2-3; no firm D call. CDR1 is SGHTA, CDR2 FQGNSA, per germline. V was cut by 7 bases and J by 2 bases, with 7 bases left in between. The CDR3 contains 12 residues. This chain's CDR3 is CASTPATDTQYF. In DNA, the CDR3 is TGTGCCAGCACCCCGGCCACAGATACGCAGTATTTT. The full variable domain, rest sourced from reference TRBV7-2 and TRBJ2-3, is GAGVSQSPSNKVTEKGKDVELRCDPISGHTALYWYRQSLGQGLEFLIYFQGNSAPDKSGLPSDRFSAERTGGSVSTLTIQRTQQEDSAVYLCASTPATDTQYFGPGTRLTVL.

This clonotype was observed many times. The genes are TRBV20-1 and TRBJ2-4; a weak D match, TRBD1 (6 bases). CDR1 is DFQATT and CDR2 is SNEGSKA in the germline V gene (reference sequence). CDR3 size: 15 residues. With 1 base removed from V and 0 bases from J, the gap between germline ends came to 10 bases. The chain's CDR3 is CSARADRRAKNIQYF. CDR3 sequence (DNA): TGCAGTGCTAGAGCTGACAGGCGAGCCAAAAACATTCAGTACTTC.

This clonotype was counted a single time. A single base separates this from a much larger clone, so it may be a read error. The CDR3 ends on some other residue instead of the conserved phenylalanine or tryptophan, so this is likely a read error. The J gene is TRBJ2-7, the V gene TRBV5-1; 7 bases match TRBD1. The CDR3 is 12 residues long. J gave up 4 bases and V 4 bases, and 2 bases lay outside the gene matches. Germline CDR1 SGHRS, CDR2 YFSETQ. CDR3 coding DNA: TGCGCCAGCAGCGTACAGGGGTACGAGCAGTACCTC. Amino acid sequence: CASSVQGYEQYL.

As for this clonotype: The conserved phenylalanine or tryptophan is not found at the CDR3 terminus, so this likely reflects a read error. The rearrangement joins TRBV5-1 to TRBJ2-2; weak D call: TRBD1 (5 bases). This CDR3 is built from 14 residues. Germline CDR1 SGHRS, CDR2 YFSETQ. Trimming stripped 6 bases from V and 5 bases from J, with 14 bases between. The CDR3 nucleotides read TGCGCCAGCACCGTAGAAGGGGTGACCGGGGAGCTGTTTTCT. As protein: CASTVEGVTGELFS.

This clonotype was counted at least ten times. The chain couples TRBV11-2 to TRBJ2-3, with TRBD1 matching 10 bases. CDR3 size: 13 residues. Per germline, CDR1 SGHAT and CDR2 FQNNGV. V shed 4 bases and J 10 bases; nucleotides not matched to a gene: 5. For the CDR3, the DNA is TGTGCCAGCAGCTCAGACAGGGGGCGACCGCAGTATTTT. Translation gives CASSSDRGRPQYF.

This clonotype was seen repeatedly, ten times or more. The V gene is TRBV5-1, the J gene TRBJ2-1; 8 bases are a match to TRBD2. With V trimmed by 2 bases and J by 3 bases, 4 bases remained unmatched. The germline V gene encodes CDR1 SGHRS and CDR2 YFSETQ. The CDR3 has 15 residues. The CDR3 region has the DNA TGCGCCAGCAGCTTACTAGCGGAGAACTACAATGAGCAGTTCTTC. Translation gives CASSLLAENYNEQFF.

This clonotype was counted at least ten times. The chain combines TRBV5-6 with TRBJ1-1; D is uncertain. Trimming pared 1 base from V and 7 bases from J, leaving 17 bases between. CDR3 length: 15 residues. In germline, CDR1 is SGHDT, CDR2 YYEEEE. This CDR3 reads CASSLRGGSVGEAFF. In DNA form, the CDR3 reads TGTGCCAGCAGCTTGCGAGGAGGGTCGGTCGGTGAAGCTTTCTTT.

The table lists this clonotype with many counts. The V gene is TRBV29-1, the J gene TRBJ2-1; weak D call: TRBD1 (5 bases). In germline, CDR1 is SQVTM, CDR2 ANQGSEA. Trimming removed 6 bases from V and 0 bases from J, with 12 bases in between. The CDR3 extends over 14 amino acids. The CDR3 sequence: CSVWQGPSYNEQFF. DNA for the CDR3: TGCAGCGTCTGGCAGGGTCCCTCCTACAATGAGCAGTTCTTC.

In this sample, this clonotype turned up many times. The V call is TRBV29-1, the J call TRBJ1-4; perhaps TRBD1 as D (6 bases). The CDR3 is 10 amino acids. Trimming pared 8 bases from V and 8 bases from J, leaving 9 bases between. From germline, CDR1 is SQVTM and CDR2 ANQGSEA. This chain's CDR3 is CSLGGEKLFF. The CDR3 DNA sequence: TGCAGCTTAGGGGGGGAAAAACTGTTTTTT.

This clonotype was counted only a few times. The V call is TRBV21-1, the J call TRBJ2-5; the table's D call, TRBD1, has no DNA check behind it. TRBV21-1 is flagged as a pseudogene. The CDR3 length is 17 residues. The CDR3 is CASSSYHSTGLGETQYF. CDR3 nucleotides: TGTGCCAGCAGCAGTTACCATTCTACAGGGTTGGGAGAGACCCAGTACTTC.